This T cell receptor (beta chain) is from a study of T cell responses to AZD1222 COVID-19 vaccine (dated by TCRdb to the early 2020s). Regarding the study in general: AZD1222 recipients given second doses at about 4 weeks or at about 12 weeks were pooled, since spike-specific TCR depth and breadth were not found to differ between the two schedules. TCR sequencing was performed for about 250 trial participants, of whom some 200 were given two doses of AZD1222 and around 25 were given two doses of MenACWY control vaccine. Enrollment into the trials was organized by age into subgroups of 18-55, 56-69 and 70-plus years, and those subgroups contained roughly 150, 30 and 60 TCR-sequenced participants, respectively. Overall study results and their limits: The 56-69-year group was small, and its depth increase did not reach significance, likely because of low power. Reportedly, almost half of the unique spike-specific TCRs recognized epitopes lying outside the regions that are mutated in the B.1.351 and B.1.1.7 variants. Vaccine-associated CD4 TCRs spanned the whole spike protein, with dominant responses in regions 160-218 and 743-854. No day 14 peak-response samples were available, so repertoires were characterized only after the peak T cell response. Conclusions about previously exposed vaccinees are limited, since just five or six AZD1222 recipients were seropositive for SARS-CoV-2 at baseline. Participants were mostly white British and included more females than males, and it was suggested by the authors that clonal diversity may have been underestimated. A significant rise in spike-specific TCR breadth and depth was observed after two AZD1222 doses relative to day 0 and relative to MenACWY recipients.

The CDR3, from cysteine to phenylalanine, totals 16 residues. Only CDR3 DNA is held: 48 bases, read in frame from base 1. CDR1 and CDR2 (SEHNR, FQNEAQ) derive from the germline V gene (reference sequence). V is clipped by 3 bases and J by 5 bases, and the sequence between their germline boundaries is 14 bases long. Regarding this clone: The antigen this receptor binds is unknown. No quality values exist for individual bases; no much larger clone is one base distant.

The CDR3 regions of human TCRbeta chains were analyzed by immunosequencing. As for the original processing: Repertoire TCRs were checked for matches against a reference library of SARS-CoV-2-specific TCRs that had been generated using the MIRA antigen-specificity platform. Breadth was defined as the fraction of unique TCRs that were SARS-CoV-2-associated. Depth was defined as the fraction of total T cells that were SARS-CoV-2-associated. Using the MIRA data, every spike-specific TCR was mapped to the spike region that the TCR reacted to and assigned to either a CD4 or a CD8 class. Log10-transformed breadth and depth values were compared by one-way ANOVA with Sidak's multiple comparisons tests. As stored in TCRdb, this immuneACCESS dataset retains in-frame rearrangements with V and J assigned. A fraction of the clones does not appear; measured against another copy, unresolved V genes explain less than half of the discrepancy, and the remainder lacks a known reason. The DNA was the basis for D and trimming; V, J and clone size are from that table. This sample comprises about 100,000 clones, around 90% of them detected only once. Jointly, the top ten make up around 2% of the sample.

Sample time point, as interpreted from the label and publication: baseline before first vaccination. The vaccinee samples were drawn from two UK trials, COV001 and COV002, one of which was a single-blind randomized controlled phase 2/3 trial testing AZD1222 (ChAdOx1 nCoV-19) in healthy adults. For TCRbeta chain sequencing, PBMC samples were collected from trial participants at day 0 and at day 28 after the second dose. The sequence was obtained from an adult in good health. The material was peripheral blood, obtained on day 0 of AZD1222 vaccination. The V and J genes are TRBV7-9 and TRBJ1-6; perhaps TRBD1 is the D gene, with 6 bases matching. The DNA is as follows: TGTGCCAGCAGCTTGCAGGGGCGGTCTGATAATTCACCCCTCCACTTT. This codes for CASSLQGRSDNSPLHF.